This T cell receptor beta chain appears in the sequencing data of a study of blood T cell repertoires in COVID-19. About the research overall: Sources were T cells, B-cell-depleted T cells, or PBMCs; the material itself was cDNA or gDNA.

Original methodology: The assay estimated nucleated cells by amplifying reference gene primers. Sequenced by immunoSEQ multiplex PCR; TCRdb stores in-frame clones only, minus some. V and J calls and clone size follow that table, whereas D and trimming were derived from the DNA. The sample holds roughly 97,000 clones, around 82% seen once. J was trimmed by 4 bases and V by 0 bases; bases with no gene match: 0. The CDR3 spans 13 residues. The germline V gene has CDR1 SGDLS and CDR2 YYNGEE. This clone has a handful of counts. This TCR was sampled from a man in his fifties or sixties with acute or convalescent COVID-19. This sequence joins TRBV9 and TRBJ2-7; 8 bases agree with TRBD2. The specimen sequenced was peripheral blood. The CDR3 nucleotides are TGTGCCAGCAGCGTAGGACTAGCGTACGAGCAGTACTTC. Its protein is CASSVGLAYEQYF.